Listed below are T cell receptor beta chains from one sample, sequenced in a study of T-cell reconstitution after alpha-beta-depleted transplantation in children. MiXCR, applied by TCRdb to the PCR reads, yields one record per CDR3 protein. Of about 360,000 distinct CDR3 sequences detected, 10% to 15% appear once; the ten largest clones hold over 3.5%. The input for sequencing was PBMCs, taken from the stem cell graft. These receptors originate from a human donor who donated a stem cell graft to a child with Fanconi anemia. CDR3s include the opening cysteine and the closing phenylalanine or tryptophan. A D gene is named only where the DNA matches it firmly. The listing skips clone size in some rows; elsewhere it reads once, few, many or a size class.

TRBV29-1	many	TRBD2	TRBJ2-3	CSVAAGGQTDTQYF	TGCAGCGTTGCGGCGGGGGGGCAGACAGATACGCAGTATTTT
TRBV12-5	few	.	TRBJ2-2	CASGLVWTEPTGELFF	TGTGCTAGTGGTTTGGTCTGGACGGAGCCCACCGGGGAGCTGTTTTTT
TRBV28	few	.	TRBJ1-4	CASDSRDQGEKLFF	TGTGCCAGCGACAGCCGGGACCAGGGTGAAAAACTGTTTTTT
TRBV5-1	.	.	TRBJ2-1	CASSLAEGLTYNEQFF	TGCGCCAGCAGCTTGGCCGAAGGACTAACCTACAATGAGCAGTTCTTC
TRBV5-6	many	.	TRBJ1-1	CASSLARRRYTEAFF	TGTGCCAGCAGCTTGGCGCGCAGGCGGTACACTGAAGCTTTCTTT
TRBV12-3/TRBV12-4	.	.	TRBJ2-1	CASSHGTNYNEQFF	TGTGCCAGCAGTCACGGGACGAACTACAATGAGCAGTTCTTC
TRBV5-1	few	.	TRBJ1-6	CASRADREDSPLHF	TGCGCCAGCAGGGCCGATCGGGAGGATTCACCCCTCCACTTT
TRBV9	many	.	TRBJ2-7	CASSDSDEQYF	TGTGCCAGCTCAGACTCGGACGAGCAGTACTTC
TRBV5-4	few	.	TRBJ2-3	CASSPRLASTDTQYF	TGTGCCAGCAGCCCACGCCTAGCTAGCACAGATACGCAGTATTTT
TRBV11-2	.	TRBD2	TRBJ2-5	CASSLGGAGRKETQYF	TGTGCCAGCAGCTTGGGCGGAGCGGGGAGGAAAGAGACCCAGTACTTC
TRBV6-1	many	.	TRBJ2-1	CASRPGGSRILGNNEQFF	TGTGCCAGCAGACCCGGTGGCTCCAGGATACTCGGAAACAATGAGCAGTTCTTC
TRBV30	.	.	TRBJ2-4	CAWSAPKDCRYF	TGTGCCTGGAGCGCACCCAAGGACTGCCGGTACTTC
TRBV4-3	.	.	TRBJ2-2	CASSQETFRPGELFF	TGCGCCAGCAGCCAAGAGACTTTCCGTCCCGGGGAGCTGTTTTTT
TRBV7-6	.	.	TRBJ2-2	CASLPGLADTGELFF	TGTGCCAGCCTTCCTGGTCTCGCGGACACCGGGGAGCTGTTTTTT
TRBV20-1	.	TRBD1	TRBJ1-5	CSASPSGTENQPQHF	TGCAGTGCTAGCCCTAGCGGGACAGAGAATCAGCCCCAGCATTTT
TRBV6-1	.	TRBD2	TRBJ2-1	CASSEEMWGGYNEQFF	TGTGCCAGCAGTGAAGAGATGTGGGGGGGCTACAATGAGCAGTTCTTC
TRBV5-1	many	.	TRBJ1-5	CASSLGGNNQPQHF	TGCGCCAGCAGCCTGGGGGGAAACAATCAGCCCCAGCATTTT
TRBV7-2	few	.	TRBJ2-7	CASSLGRLSSYEQYF	TGTGCCAGCAGCTTAGGGCGCCTGAGCTCCTACGAGCAGTACTTC
TRBV6-5	many	.	TRBJ2-2	CASRPPTGELFF	TGTGCCAGCAGACCCCCCACCGGGGAGCTGTTTTTT
TRBV18	.	.	TRBJ1-4	CASSRQDPTTNEKLFF	TGTGCCAGCTCACGACAGGACCCAACAACTAATGAAAAACTGTTTTTT
TRBV6-6	few	.	TRBJ2-1	CASGDLRYEQFF	TGTGCCAGCGGGGACCTGAGGTATGAGCAGTTCTTC
TRBV20-1	many	.	TRBJ2-1	CSAREGASYNEQFF	TGCAGTGCGAGGGAGGGGGCCTCCTACAATGAGCAGTTCTTC
TRBV5-1	many	.	TRBJ2-1	CASSPGTDSYNEQFF	TGCGCCAGCAGTCCCGGGACGGACTCCTACAATGAGCAGTTCTTC
TRBV5-1	.	TRBD1	TRBJ2-1	CASSPTTGYEQFF	TGCGCCAGCAGCCCCACGACAGGGTATGAGCAGTTCTTC